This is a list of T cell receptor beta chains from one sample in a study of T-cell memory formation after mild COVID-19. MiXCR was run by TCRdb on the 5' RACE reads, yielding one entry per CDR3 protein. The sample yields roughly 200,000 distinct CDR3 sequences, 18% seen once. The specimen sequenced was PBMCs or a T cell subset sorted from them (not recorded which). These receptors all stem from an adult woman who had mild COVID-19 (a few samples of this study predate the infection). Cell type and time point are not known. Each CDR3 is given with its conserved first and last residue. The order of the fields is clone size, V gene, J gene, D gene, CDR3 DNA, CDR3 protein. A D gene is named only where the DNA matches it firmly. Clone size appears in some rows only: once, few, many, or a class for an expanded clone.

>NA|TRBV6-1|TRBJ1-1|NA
TGTGCCAGCAGTCTCCAGGACAGAACTGAAGCTTTCTTT
CASSLQDRTEAFF
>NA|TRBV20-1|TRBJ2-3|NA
TGCAGTGCTAGAGTCCCCTCCGCCTCCGATACGCAGTATTTT
CSARVPSASDTQYF
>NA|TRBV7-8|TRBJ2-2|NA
TGTGCCAGCAGCTTCCAATCCACAGGGACCGGGGAGCTGTTTTTT
CASSFQSTGTGELFF
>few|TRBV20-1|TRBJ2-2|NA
TGCAGTGCTAGAGATCCTTCGGTGGGCACCGGGGAGCTGTTTTTT
CSARDPSVGTGELFF
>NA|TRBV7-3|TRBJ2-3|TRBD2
TGTGCCAGCAGCCCAACAATTTCTAGCGGGGGGGATGATACGCAGTATTTT
CASSPTISSGGDDTQYF
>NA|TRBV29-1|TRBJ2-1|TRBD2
TGCAGCGTAAATGGTGTGGCTAGCGGGGGGAGCTCCTACAATGAGCAGTTCTTC
CSVNGVASGGSSYNEQFF
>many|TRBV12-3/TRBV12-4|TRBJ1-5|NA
TGTGCCAGCAGTTTAGTTGGCAGGGCCCAGCCCCAGCATTTT
CASSLVGRAQPQHF
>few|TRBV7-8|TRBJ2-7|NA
TGTGCCAGCAGCTTGGAACGGTCCTACGAGCAGTACTTC
CASSLERSYEQYF
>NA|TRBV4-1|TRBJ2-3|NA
TGCGCCAGCAGCCAAGGGGGGGTCACAGATACGCAGTATTTT
CASSQGGVTDTQYF
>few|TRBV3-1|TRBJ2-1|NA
TGTGCCAGCAGCCAAGGTACGGGTGGGAGGCAGCAGTTCTTC
CASSQGTGGRQQFF
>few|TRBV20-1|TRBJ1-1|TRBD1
TGCAGTGCTAGAACAGGGGGTTTGACTGAAGCTTTCTTT
CSARTGGLTEAFF
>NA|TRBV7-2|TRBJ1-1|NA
TGTGCCAGCAGCTTGAAGAGGGCGGCCTCCGGAGCTTTCTTT
CASSLKRAASGAFF
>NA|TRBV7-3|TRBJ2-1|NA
TGTGCCAGCAGCTTAGGCCTAGCGAATGTTAATGAGCAGTTCTTC
CASSLGLANVNEQFF
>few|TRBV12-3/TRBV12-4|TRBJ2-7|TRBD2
TGTGCCAGCAGTCCGGGACTAGCGGGAGCCGGCTACGAGCAGTACTTC
CASSPGLAGAGYEQYF
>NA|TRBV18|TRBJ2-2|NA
TGTGCCAGCTCACCACGACAGAGGGACACCGGGGAGCTGTTTTTT
CASSPRQRDTGELFF
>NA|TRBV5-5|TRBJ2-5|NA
TGTGCCAGCAGGCCTACCGGGACCTCGTCGGAGACCCAGTACTTC
CASRPTGTSSETQYF
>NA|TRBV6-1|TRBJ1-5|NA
TGTGCCAGCAGTGGACTGACAGATAGCAATCAGCCCCAGCATTTT
CASSGLTDSNQPQHF
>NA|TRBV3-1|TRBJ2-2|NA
TGTGCCAGCAGCCAACCGGGGTTGGCCACCGGGGAGCTGTTTTTT
CASSQPGLATGELFF
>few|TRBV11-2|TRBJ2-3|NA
TGTGCCAGCAGCTTAGGATTAGGGGGTAGAGATACGCAGTATTTT
CASSLGLGGRDTQYF
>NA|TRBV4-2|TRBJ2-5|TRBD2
TGTGCCAGCAGCCAAGGCGGGGGGTCGGAGACCCAGTACTTC
CASSQGGGSETQYF
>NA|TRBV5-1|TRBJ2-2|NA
TGCGCCAGCAGCTTGAGCGGGCGAAACACCGGGGAGCTGTTTTTT
CASSLSGRNTGELFF
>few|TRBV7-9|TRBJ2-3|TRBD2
TGTGCCAGCAGCTTAAGGACTAGCGGGGAAGTGACGCAGTATTTT
CASSLRTSGEVTQYF
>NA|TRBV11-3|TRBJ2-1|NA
TGTGCCAGCAGTTCAGTAAGCAATGAGCAGTTCTTC
CASSSVSNEQFF
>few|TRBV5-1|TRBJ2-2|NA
TGCGCCAGCAGCTTAGGAGGCTATTCGGCCGGGGAGCTGTTTTTT
CASSLGGYSAGELFF
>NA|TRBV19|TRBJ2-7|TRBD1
TGTGCCAGTAGCCTCTCAGGGGGCTACGAGCAGTACTTC
CASSLSGGYEQYF
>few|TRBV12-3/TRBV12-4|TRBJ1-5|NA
TGTGCCAGCAGTGGACAGTTTAGCAATCAGCCCCAGCATTTT
CASSGQFSNQPQHF
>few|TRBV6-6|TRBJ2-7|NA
TGTGCCAGCAGCCCTCGGACAGAGTCCTCCTACGAGCAGTACTTC
CASSPRTESSYEQYF
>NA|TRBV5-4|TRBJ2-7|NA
TGTGCCAGCAGCTTGAGTTCCTACCTCGGGTACGAGCAGTACTTC
CASSLSSYLGYEQYF
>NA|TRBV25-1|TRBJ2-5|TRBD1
TGTGCCCTTTGGGACAGGCGGACCTTGGAGACCCAGTACTTC
CALWDRRTLETQYF
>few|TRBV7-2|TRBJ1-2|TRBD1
TGTGCCAGCAGCCCCGACAGGGGGGGTGCTAACTATGGCTACACCTTC
CASSPDRGGANYGYTF
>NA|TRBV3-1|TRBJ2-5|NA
TGTGCCAGCAGCCCGACTGATGAAGAGACCCAGTACTTC
CASSPTDEETQYF
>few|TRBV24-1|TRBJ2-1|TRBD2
TGTGCCACCAGTGATCATAGCGGGAGAGGTGGTGAGCAGTTCTTC
CATSDHSGRGGEQFF
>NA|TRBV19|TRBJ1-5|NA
TGTGCCAGAGAAAAGAATCAGCCCCAGCATTTT
CAREKNQPQHF
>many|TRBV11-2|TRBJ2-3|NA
TGTGCCAGCAGCCCCAGTATGGCCCAGTATTTT
CASSPSMAQYF
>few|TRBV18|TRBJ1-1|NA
TGTGCCAGCTCAGCCTCGGGGGGGGACACTGAAGCTTTCTTT
CASSASGGDTEAFF
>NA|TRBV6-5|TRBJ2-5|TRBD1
TGTGCCAGCAGTTACGAATACCGGGACAGGGGCGAAGAGACCCAGTACTTC
CASSYEYRDRGEETQYF